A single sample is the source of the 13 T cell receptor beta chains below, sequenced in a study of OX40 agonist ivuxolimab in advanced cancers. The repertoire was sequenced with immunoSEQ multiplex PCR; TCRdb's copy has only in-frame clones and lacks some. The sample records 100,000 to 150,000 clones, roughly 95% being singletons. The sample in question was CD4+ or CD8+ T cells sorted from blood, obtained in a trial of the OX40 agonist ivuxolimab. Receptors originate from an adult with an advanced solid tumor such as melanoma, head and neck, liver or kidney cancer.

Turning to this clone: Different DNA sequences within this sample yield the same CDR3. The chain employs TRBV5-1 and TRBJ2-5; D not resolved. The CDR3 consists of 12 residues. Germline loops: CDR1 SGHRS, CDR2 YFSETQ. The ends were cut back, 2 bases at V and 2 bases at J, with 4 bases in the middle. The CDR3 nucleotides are TGCGCCAGCAGCTTCAATCAAGAGACCCAGTACTTC. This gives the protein CASSFNQETQYF.

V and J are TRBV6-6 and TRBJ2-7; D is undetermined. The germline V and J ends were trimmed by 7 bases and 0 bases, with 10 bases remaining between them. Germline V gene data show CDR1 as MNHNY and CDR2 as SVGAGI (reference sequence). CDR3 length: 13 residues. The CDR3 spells CASNRGSSYEQYF. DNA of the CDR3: TGTGCCAGCAACCGAGGATCCTCCTACGAGCAGTACTTC.

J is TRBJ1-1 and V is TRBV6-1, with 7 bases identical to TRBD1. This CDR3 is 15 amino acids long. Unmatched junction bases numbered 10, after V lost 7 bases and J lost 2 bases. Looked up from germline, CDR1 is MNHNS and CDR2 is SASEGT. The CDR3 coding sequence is TGTGCCAGCATCCTTACCGGGACAGCCAACACTGAAGCTTTCTTT. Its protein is CASILTGTANTEAFF.

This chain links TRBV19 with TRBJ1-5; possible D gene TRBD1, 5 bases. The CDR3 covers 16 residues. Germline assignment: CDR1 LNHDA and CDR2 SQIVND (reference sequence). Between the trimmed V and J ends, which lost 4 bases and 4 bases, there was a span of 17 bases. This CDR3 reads CASSTLTGRRNQPQHF. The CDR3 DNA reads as TGTGCCAGTAGTACGTTAACAGGACGGAGGAATCAGCCCCAGCATTTT.

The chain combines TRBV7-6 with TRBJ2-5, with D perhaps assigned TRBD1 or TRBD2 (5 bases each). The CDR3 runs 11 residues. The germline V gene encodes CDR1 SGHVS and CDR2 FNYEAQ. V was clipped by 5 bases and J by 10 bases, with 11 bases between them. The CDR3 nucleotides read TGTGCCAGCAGCCCGGGACGGTACCAGTACTTC. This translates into CASSPGRYQYF.

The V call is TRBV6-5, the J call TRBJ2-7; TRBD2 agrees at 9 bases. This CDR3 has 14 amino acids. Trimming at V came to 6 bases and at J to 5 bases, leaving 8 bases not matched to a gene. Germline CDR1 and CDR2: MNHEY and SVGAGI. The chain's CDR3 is CASSPGTSSHEQYF. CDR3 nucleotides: TGTGCCAGCAGCCCCGGGACTAGCAGCCACGAGCAGTACTTC.

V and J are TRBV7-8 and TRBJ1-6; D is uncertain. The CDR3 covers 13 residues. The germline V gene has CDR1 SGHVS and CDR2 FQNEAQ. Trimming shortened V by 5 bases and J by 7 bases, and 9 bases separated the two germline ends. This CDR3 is CASSPLKNSPLHF. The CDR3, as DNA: TGTGCCAGCAGCCCCTTGAAAAATTCACCCCTCCACTTT.

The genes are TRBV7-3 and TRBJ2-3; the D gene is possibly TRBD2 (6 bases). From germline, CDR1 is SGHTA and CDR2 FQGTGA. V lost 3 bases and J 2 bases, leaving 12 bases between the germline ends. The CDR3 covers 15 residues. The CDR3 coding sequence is TGTGCCAGCAGCTTGGTGGGGGGAAACACAGATACGCAGTATTTT. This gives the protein CASSLVGGNTDTQYF.

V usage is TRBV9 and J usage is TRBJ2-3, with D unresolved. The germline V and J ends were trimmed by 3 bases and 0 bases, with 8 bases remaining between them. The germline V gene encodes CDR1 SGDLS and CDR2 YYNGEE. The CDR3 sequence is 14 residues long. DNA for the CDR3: TGTGCCAGCAGCGGCAGAGTTAGCACAGATACGCAGTATTTT. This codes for CASSGRVSTDTQYF.

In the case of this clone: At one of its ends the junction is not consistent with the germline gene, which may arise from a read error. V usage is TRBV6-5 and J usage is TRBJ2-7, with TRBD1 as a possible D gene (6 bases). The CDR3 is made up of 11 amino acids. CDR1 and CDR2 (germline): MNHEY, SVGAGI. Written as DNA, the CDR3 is TGTGCCAGCAGTGTGGGGACAACTCTATCCTTC. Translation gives CASSVGTTLSF.

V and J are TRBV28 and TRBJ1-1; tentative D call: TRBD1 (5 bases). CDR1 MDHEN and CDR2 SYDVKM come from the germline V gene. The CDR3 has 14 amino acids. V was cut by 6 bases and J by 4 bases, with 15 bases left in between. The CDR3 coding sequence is TGTGCCAGCAGACCTAGCCTGGGGACCACTGAAGCTTTCTTT. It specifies CASRPSLGTTEAFF.

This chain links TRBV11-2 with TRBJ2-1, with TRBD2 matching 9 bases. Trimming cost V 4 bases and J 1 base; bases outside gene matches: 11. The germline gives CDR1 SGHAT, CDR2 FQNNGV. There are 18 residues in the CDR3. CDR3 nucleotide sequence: TGTGCCAGCAGCTCCCGCGGGGGGGCGGGAGGGTCCTACAATGAGCAGTTCTTC. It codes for CASSSRGGAGGSYNEQFF.

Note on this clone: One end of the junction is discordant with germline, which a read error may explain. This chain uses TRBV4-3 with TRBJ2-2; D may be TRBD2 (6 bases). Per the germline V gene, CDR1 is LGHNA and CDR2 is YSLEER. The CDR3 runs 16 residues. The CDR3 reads CASTQMGGGVTGELFF. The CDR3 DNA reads TGCGCCAGCACCCAAATGGGTGGAGGGGTTACCGGGGAGCTGTTTTTT.